The clone carrying this TCR beta chain showed up just once. Profiling relied on immunoSEQ multiplex PCR, and the TCRdb table lists in-frame clones only, not all of them. The top ten hold about 0.0094% of the sample, which has hundreds of thousands of clones, about 90% seen once. This sample was included in a study of shared T cell receptors in the human thymus. The CDR3 covers 13 residues. The ends were cut back, 5 bases at V and 2 bases at J, with 10 bases in the middle. Germline CDR1 SGHRS, CDR2 YFSETQ. The same data also contributed to another study, on human thymus T cells. That source adds: Related research examined unrelated individuals and reported that their thymic repertoires overlapped highly.

The chain carries TRBV5-1 and TRBJ1-1; D may be TRBD1 (6 bases). This clonotype originated in a boy less than two years old with a congenital heart defect. Sequencing was performed on thymocytes. The CDR3 sequence is CASRTTGNTEAFF. The CDR3 DNA reads TGCGCCAGCAGAACGACAGGAAACACTGAAGCTTTCTTT.